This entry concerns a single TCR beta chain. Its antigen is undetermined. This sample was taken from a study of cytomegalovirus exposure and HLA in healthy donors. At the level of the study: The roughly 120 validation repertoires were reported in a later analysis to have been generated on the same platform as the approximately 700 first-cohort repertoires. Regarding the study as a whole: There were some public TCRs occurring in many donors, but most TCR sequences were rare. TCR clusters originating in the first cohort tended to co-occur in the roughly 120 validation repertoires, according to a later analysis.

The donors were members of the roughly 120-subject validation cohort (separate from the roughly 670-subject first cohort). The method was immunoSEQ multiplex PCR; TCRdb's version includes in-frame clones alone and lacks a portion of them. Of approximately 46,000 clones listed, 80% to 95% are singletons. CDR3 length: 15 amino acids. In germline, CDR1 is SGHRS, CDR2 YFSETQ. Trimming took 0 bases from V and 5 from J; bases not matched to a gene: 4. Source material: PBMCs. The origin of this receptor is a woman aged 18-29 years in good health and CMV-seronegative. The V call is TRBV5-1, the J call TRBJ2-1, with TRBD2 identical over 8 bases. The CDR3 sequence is CASSLVGTRNNEQFF. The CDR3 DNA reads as TGCGCCAGCAGCTTGGTTGGGACTAGAAACAATGAGCAGTTCTTC.